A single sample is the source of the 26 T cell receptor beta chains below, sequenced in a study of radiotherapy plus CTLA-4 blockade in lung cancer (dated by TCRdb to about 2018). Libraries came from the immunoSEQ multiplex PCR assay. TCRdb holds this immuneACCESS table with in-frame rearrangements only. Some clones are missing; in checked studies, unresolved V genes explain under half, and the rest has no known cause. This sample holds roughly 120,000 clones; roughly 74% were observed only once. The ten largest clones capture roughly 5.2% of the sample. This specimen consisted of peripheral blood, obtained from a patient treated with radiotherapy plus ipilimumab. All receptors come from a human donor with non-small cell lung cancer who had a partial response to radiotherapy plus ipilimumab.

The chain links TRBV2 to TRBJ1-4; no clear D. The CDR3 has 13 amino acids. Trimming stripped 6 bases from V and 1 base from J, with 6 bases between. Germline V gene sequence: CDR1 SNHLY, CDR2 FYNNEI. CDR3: CASRQQTNEKLFF. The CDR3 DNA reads TGTGCCAGCAGACAGCAAACTAATGAAAAACTGTTTTTT.

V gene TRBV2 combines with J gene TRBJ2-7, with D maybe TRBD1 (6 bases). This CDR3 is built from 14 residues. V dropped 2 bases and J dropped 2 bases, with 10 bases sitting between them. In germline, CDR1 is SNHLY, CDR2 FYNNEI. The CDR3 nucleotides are TGTGCCAGCAGTGAACAAGGGGGTCCCTACGAGCAGTACTTC. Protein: CASSEQGGPYEQYF.

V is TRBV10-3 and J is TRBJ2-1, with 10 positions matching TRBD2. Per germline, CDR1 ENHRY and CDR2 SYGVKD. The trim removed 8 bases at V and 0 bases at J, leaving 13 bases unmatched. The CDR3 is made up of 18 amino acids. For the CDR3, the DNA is TGTGCCATCGGGGGACTAGCGTACGCTTCGAGCTCCTACAATGAGCAGTTCTTC. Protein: CAIGGLAYASSSYNEQFF.

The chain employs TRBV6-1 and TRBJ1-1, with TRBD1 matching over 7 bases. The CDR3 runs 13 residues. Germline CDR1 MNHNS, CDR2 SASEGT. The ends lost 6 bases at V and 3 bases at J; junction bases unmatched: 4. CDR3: CASRGQPYTEAFF. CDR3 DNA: TGTGCCAGCAGGGGACAGCCCTACACTGAAGCTTTCTTT.

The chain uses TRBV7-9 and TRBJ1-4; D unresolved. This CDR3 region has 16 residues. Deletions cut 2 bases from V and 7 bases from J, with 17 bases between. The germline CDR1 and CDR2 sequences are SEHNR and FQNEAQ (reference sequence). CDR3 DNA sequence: TGTGCCAGCAGCTTACTCATTGGGAGCGGAAGTGAAAAACTGTTTTTT. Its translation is CASSLLIGSGSEKLFF.

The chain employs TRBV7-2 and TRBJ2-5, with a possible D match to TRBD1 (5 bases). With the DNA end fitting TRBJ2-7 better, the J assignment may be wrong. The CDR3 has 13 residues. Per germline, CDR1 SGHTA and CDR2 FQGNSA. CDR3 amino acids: CASSLKQAYEQYF. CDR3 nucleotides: TGTGCCAGCAGCTTAAAACAGGCCTACGAGCAGTACTTC.

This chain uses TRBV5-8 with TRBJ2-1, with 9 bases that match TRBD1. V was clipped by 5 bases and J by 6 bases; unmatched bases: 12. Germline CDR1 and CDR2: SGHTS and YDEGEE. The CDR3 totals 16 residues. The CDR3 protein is CASSYPGQGEINEQFF. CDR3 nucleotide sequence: TGTGCCAGCAGTTATCCGGGACAGGGCGAGATCAATGAGCAGTTCTTC.

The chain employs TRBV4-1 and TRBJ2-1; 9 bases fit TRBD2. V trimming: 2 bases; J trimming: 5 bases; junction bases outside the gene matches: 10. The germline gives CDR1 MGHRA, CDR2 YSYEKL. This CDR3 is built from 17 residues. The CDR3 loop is CASSQTITSGRNNEQFF. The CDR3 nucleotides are TGCGCCAGCAGCCAAACCATTACTAGCGGGCGAAACAATGAGCAGTTCTTC.

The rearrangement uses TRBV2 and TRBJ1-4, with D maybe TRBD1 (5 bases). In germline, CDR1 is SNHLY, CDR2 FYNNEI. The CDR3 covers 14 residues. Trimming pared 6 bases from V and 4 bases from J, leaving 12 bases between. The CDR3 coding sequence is TGTGCCAGCAGCGGAGACAGTCTTAATGAAAAACTGTTTTTT. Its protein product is CASSGDSLNEKLFF.

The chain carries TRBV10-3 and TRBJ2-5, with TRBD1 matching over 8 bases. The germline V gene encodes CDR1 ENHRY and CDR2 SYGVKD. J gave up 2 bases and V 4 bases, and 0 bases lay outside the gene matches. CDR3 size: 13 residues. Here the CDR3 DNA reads TGTGCCATCAGTGGGACAGGGCAAGAGACCCAGTACTTC. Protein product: CAISGTGQETQYF.

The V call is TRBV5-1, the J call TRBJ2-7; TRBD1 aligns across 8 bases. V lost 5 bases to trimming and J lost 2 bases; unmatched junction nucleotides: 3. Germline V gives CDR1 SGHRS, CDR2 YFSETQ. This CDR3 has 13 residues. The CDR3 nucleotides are TGCGCCAGCAGTAGGGACAGGACCTACGAGCAGTACTTC. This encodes CASSRDRTYEQYF.

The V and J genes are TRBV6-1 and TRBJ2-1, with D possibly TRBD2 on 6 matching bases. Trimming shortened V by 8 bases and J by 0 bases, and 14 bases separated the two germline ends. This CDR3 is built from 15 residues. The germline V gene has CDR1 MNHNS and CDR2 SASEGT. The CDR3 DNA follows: TGTGCCAGCGGGTCGGGAGACCCCTCCTACAATGAGCAGTTCTTC. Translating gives CASGSGDPSYNEQFF.

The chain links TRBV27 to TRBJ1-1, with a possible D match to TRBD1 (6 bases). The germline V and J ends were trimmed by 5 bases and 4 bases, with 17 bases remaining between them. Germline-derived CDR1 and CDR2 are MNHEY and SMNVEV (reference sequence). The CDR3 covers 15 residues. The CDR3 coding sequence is TGTGCCAGCAGTAGGAACAGGGCGGTTAGCACTGAAGCTTTCTTT. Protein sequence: CASSRNRAVSTEAFF.

CDR3 nucleotides: TGTGCCAGCAGCTCGACAGGGGGAAATTCACCCCTCCACTTT. It codes for CASSSTGGNSPLHF. V usage is TRBV5-6 and J usage is TRBJ1-6, with 9 positions matching TRBD1. The trim removed 3 bases at V and 7 bases at J, leaving 2 bases unmatched. CDR3 size: 14 residues. Germline V gene lookup returns CDR1 SGHDT and CDR2 YYEEEE.

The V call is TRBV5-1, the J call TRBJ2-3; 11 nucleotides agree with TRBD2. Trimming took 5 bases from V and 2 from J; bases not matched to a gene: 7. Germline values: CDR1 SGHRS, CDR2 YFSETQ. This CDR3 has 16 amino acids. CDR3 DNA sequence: TGCGCCAGCAGGAGCGGACTAGCGGGTTCCACAGATACGCAGTATTTT. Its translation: CASRSGLAGSTDTQYF.

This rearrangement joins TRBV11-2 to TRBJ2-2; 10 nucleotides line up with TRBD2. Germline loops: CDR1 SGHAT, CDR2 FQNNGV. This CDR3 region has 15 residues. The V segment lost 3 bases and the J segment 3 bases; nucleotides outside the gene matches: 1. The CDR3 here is CASSLGLAYTGELFF. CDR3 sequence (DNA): TGTGCCAGCAGCTTGGGACTAGCGTACACCGGGGAGCTGTTTTTT.

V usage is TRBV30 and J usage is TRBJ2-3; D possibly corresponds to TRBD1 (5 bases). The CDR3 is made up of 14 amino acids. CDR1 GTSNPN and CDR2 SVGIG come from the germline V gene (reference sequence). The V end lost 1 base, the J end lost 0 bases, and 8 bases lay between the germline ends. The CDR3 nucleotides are TGTGCCTGGAGTGAAAAGGGGAGCACAGATACGCAGTATTTT. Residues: CAWSEKGSTDTQYF.

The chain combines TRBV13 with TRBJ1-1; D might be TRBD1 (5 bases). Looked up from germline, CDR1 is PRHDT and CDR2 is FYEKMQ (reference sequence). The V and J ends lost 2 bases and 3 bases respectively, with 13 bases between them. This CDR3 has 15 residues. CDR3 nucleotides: TGTGCCAGCAGCTTAAACAGGATTGCGGACACTGAAGCTTTCTTT. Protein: CASSLNRIADTEAFF.

The CDR3 protein is CASSPSRDRAYNEQFF. CDR3 nucleotide sequence: TGTGCCAGCAGCCCCTCCCGGGACAGGGCTTACAATGAGCAGTTCTTC. V gene TRBV7-8 combines with J gene TRBJ2-1, with 9 bases fitting TRBD1. The J segment lost 4 bases and the V segment lost 5 bases, leaving 9 bases of the junction unmatched. The CDR3 runs to 16 residues. Germline assignment: CDR1 SGHVS and CDR2 FQNEAQ.

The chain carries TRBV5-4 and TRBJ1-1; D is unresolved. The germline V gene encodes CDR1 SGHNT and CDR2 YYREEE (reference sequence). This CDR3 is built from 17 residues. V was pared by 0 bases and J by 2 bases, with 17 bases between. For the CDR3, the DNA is TGTGCCAGCAGCTTGGTCCTTAAATCACGTACTAACACTGAAGCTTTCTTT. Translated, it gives CASSLVLKSRTNTEAFF.

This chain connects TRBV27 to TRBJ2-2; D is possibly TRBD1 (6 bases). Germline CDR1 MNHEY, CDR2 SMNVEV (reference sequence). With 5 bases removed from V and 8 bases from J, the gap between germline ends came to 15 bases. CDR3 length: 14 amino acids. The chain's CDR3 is CASSPQGPLGELFF. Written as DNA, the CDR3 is TGTGCCAGCAGTCCACAGGGCCCATTAGGGGAGCTGTTTTTT.

In DNA form, the CDR3 reads TGTGCCAGCAGCTGGGATCTTAGGGGGCGGGAGACCCAGTACTTC. This encodes CASSWDLRGRETQYF. The V and J genes are TRBV11-2 and TRBJ2-5; 7 bases match TRBD1. Looked up from germline, CDR1 is SGHAT and CDR2 is FQNNGV. Unmatched junction bases numbered 10, after V lost 4 bases and J lost 5 bases. The CDR3 totals 15 residues. The full variable domain, rest sourced from reference TRBV11-2 and TRBJ2-5, is EAGVAQSPRYKIIEKRQSVAFWCNPISGHATLYWYQQILGQGPKLLIQFQNNGVVDDSQLPKDRFSAERLKGVDSTLKIQPAKLEDSAVYLCASSWDLRGRETQYFGPGTRLLVL.

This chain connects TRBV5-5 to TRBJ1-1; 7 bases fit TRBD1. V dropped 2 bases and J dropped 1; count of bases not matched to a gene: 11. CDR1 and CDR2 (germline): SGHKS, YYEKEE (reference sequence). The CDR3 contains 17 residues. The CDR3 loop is CASSLGGVGLGNTEAFF. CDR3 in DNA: TGTGCCAGCAGCTTAGGGGGCGTTGGTCTGGGGAACACTGAAGCTTTCTTT.

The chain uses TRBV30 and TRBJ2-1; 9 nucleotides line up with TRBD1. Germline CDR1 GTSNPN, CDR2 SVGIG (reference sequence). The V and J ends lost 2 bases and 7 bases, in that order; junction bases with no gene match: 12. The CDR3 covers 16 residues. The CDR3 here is CAWSPRDRVPRNEQFF. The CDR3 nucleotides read TGTGCCTGGAGTCCGCGGGACAGGGTTCCTCGGAATGAGCAGTTCTTC.

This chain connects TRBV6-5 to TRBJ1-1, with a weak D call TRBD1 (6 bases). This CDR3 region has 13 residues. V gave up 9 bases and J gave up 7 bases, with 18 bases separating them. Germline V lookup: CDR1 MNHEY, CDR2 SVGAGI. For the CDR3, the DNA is TGTGCCAGTGACGACGGGGGGCTGGGTGAAGCTTTCTTT. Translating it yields CASDDGGLGEAFF.

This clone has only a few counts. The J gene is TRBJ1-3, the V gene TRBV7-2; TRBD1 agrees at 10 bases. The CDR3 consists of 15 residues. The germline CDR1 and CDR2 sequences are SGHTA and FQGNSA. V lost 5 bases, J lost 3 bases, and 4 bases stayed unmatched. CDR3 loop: CASSARTGGGNTIYF. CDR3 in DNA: TGTGCCAGCAGCGCCCGGACAGGGGGTGGAAACACCATATATTTT.